This T cell receptor beta chain was documented in a study of T-cell memory formation after mild COVID-19. Study-wide context: TCR clusters largely stayed donor specific. Findings and caveats of the study: A balance of CD4 and CD8 characterized clones contracting day 15 to 85, whereas later expanders leaned CD4+. Unconfirmed was the SARS-CoV-2 specificity of second-wave clones that peaked on day 37.

About this clonotype itself: What it binds is not known.

Trimming removed 4 bases from V and 0 bases from J, with 11 bases in between. Germline loops: CDR1 KGHDR, CDR2 SFDVKD. The CDR3 runs to 15 residues. TCRdb redid the calling of the 5' RACE reads with MiXCR, one entry per CDR3 protein. Among approximately 350,000 distinct CDR3 sequences listed, around 28% were seen once. Sequenced input: PBMCs or a T cell subset sorted from them (not recorded which). The V call is TRBV24-1, the J call TRBJ1-1, with D maybe TRBD1 (6 bases). This receptor was obtained from an adult woman who had mild COVID-19 (a few samples of this study predate the infection). Cell type and time point are not known. CDR3 amino acids: CATSDTGHLNTEAFF. The CDR3 DNA follows: TGTGCCACCAGTGACACGGGACACCTGAACACTGAAGCTTTCTTT.